This T cell receptor (beta chain) was sequenced during a study of T cell changes during pregnancy in multiple sclerosis. Assay used: immunoSEQ multiplex PCR; TCRdb lists only in-frame clones, some missing. This repertoire shows approximately 110,000 clones, roughly 92% found once; its top ten account for approximately 3.5%. V lost 5 bases, J lost 7 bases, and 11 bases lay in between. The germline V gene encodes CDR1 MGHRA and CDR2 YSYEKL. This CDR3 comprises 12 residues. The rearrangement uses TRBV4-1 and TRBJ2-5; D is unresolved. Sequenced here: peripheral blood, sampled after pregnancy. This TCR derives from a female donor with multiple sclerosis, enrolled in a pregnancy study. The CDR3, as DNA: TGCGCCAGCAGCTTCGGGTTTTGGACCCAGTACTTC. Translating it yields CASSFGFWTQYF.